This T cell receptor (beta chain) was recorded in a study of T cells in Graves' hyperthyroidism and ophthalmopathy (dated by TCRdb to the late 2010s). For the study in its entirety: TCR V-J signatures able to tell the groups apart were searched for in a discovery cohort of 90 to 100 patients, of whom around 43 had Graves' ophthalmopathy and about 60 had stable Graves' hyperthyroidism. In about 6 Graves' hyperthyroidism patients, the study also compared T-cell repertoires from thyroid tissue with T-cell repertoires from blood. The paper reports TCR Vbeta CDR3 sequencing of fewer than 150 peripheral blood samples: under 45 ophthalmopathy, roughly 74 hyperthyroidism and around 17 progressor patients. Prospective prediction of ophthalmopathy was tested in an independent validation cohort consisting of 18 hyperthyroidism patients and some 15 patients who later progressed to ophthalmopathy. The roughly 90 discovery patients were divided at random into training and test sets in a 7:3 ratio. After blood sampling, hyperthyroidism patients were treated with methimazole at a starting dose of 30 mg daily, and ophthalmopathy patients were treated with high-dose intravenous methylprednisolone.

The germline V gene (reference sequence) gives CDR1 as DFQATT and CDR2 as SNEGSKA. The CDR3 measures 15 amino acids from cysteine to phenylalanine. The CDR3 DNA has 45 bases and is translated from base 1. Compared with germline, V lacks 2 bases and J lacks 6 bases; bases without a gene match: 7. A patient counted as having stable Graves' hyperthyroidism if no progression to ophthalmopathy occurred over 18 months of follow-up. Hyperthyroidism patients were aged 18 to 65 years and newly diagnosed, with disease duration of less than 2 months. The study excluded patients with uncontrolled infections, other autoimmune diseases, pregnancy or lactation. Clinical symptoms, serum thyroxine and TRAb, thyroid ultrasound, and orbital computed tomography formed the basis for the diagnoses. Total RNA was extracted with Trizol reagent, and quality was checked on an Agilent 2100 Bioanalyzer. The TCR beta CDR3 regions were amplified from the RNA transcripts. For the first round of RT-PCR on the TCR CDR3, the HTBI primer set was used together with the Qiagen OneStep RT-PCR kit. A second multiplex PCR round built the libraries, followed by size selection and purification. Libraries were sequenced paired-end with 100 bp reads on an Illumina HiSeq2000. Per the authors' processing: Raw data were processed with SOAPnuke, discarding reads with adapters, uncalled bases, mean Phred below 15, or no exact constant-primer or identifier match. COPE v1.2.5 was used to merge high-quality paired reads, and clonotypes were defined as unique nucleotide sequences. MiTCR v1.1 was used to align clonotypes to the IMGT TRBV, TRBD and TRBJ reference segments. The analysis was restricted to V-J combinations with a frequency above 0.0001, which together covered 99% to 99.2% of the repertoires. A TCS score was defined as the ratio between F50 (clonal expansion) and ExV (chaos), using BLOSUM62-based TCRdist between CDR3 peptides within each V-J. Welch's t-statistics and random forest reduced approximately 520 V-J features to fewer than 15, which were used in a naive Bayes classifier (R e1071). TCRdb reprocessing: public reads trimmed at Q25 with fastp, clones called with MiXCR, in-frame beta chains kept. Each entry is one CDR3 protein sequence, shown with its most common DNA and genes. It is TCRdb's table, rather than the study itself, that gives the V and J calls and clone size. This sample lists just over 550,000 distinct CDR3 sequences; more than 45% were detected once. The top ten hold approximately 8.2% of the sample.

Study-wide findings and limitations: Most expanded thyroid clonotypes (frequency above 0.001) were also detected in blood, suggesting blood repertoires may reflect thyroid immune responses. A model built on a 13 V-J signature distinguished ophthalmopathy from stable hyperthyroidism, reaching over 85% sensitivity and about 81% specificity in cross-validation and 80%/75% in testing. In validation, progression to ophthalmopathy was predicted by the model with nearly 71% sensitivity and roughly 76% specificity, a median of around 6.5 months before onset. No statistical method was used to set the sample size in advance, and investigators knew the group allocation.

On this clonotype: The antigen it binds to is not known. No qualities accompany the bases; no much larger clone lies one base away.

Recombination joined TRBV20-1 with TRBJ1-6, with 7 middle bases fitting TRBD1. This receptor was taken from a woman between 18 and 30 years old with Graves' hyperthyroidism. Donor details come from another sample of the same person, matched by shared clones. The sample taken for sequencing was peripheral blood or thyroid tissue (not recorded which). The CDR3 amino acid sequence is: CSARISGTANSPLHF. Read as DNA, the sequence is TGCAGTGCTAGAATCTCCGGGACAGCTAATTCACCCCTCCACTTT.